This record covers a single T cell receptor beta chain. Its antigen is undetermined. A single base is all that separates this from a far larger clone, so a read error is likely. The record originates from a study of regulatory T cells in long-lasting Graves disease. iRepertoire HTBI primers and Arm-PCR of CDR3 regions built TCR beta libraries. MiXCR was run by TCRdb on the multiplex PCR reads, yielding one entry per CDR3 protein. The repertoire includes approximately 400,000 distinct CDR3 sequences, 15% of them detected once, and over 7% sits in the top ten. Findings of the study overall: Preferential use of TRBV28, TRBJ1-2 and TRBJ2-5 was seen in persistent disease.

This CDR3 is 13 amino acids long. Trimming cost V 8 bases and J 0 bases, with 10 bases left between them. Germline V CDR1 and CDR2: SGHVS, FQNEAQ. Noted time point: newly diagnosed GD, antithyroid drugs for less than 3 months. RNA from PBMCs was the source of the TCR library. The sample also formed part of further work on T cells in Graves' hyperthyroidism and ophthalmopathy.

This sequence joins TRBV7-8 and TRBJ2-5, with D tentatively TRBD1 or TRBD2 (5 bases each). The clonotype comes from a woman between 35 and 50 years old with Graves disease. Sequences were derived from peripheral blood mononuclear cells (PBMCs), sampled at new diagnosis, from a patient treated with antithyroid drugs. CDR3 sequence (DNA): TGTGCCAGCTTAGGGGAGAACCAAGAGACCCAGTACTTC. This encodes CASLGENQETQYF. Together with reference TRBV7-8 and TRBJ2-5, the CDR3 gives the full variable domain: GAGVSQSPRYKVAKRGQDVALRCDPISGHVSLFWYQQALGQGPEFLTYFQNEAQLDKSGLPSDRFFAERPEGSVSTLKIQRTQQEDSAVYLCASLGENQETQYFGPGTRLLVL.